The 9 T cell receptor beta chains below all came from one sample that was sequenced in a study of T cells after yellow fever vaccination. TCRdb independently ran MiXCR on the 5' RACE reads; one entry per CDR3 protein. The sample contains 500,000 to 650,000 distinct CDR3 sequences, around a sixth of which appear only once. Sequencing used PBMCs, obtained about 5 days after the first yellow fever vaccination. Source of these receptors: a man in his late teens or twenties who received the YFV17D yellow fever vaccine.

This clonotype has more than one count but fewer than ten. The chain employs TRBV7-2 and TRBJ1-6; D possibly corresponds to TRBD1 (6 bases). This CDR3 has 16 residues. V was cut by 4 bases and J by 5 bases, with 15 bases left in between. The V gene's germline CDR1 is SGHTA and CDR2 FQGNSA. The CDR3 DNA sequence: TGTGCCAGCAGCTACTCGCGGGGGCAGGATAATTCACCCCTCCACTTT. Encoded protein: CASSYSRGQDNSPLHF.

In its sample, this clonotype was seen a few times. The chain links TRBV20-1 to TRBJ2-3, with TRBD2 matching 7 bases. The CDR3 length is 15 residues. Germline CDR1 reads DFQATT; CDR2 reads SNEGSKA (reference sequence). V was pared by 5 bases and J by 4 bases, with 12 bases of the junction left unmatched. The CDR3 is CSACYAGVSADTQYF. The DNA for the CDR3 is TGCAGTGCTTGCTACGCGGGGGTTAGCGCAGATACGCAGTATTTT.

This clonotype was seen more than once but under ten times. This chain links TRBV12-3 or TRBV12-4 with TRBJ1-4; TRBD1 aligns across 8 bases. Trimming took 6 bases from V and 3 from J; bases not matched to a gene: 3. CDR3 length: 14 residues. The DNA for the CDR3 is TGTGCCAGCAGAGGACAGGGCCCTAATGAAAAACTGTTTTTT. It is translated as CASRGQGPNEKLFF.

The V call is TRBV30, the J call TRBJ2-1; 7 nucleotides align to TRBD1. Germline CDR1 and CDR2: GTSNPN and SVGIG (reference sequence). The CDR3 is 14 residues long. J was trimmed by 0 bases and V by 7 bases; bases with no gene match: 6. In DNA, the CDR3 is TGTGCCTTTAGTCGGGACAGCTCCTACAATGAGCAGTTCTTC. Amino acid sequence: CAFSRDSSYNEQFF.

The chain has TRBV25-1 and TRBJ1-2; D not certain. The CDR3 length is 15 residues. V lost 6 bases, J lost 2 bases, and 16 bases lay in between. Germline V lookup: CDR1 MGHDK, CDR2 SYGVNS. The CDR3 bases are TGTGCCAGCAGAGTACAGAGCCGCCTAAACTATGGCTACACCTTC. This codes for CASRVQSRLNYGYTF.

The gene calls are TRBV5-1 and TRBJ1-1; a weak D match, TRBD1 (6 bases). V lost 6 bases to trimming and J lost 7 bases, with 19 bases between them. Germline CDR1 and CDR2: SGHRS and YFSETQ. This CDR3 is 14 amino acids long. The CDR3: CASTRGPGRNEAFF. In nucleotides, the CDR3 is TGCGCCAGCACTCGGGGGCCCGGACGTAATGAAGCTTTCTTT.

This clonotype was detected a few times. The chain uses TRBV9 and TRBJ1-1, with D possibly matching TRBD1 (5 bases). Germline loops: CDR1 SGDLS, CDR2 YYNGEE. The germline V and J ends were trimmed by 3 bases and 4 bases, with 19 bases remaining between them. The CDR3 is 16 amino acids. CDR3 in amino acids: CASSASKQAPGTEAFF. The CDR3, as DNA: TGTGCCAGCAGCGCATCAAAACAGGCCCCGGGCACTGAAGCTTTCTTT.

This chain links TRBV4-1 with TRBJ2-2, with TRBD2 identical over 11 bases. The V gene end was trimmed by 2 bases and the J gene end by 5 bases; junction bases not matched to a gene: 7. The CDR3 length is 17 residues. The germline CDR1 and CDR2 sequences are MGHRA and YSYEKL. CDR3 coding DNA: TGCGCCAGCAGCCAACCCTCTAGCGGGGGGAGAACCGGGGAGCTGTTTTTT. Its protein is CASSQPSSGGRTGELFF.

The chain employs TRBV11-2 and TRBJ2-3, with D uncertain. The CDR3 contains 13 residues. Between the trimmed V and J ends, which lost 6 bases and 5 bases, there was a span of 12 bases. The V gene's germline CDR1 is SGHAT and CDR2 FQNNGV. CDR3 protein: CASRTPDRDTQYF. CDR3 in DNA: TGTGCCAGCAGAACCCCCGATAGAGATACGCAGTATTTT.